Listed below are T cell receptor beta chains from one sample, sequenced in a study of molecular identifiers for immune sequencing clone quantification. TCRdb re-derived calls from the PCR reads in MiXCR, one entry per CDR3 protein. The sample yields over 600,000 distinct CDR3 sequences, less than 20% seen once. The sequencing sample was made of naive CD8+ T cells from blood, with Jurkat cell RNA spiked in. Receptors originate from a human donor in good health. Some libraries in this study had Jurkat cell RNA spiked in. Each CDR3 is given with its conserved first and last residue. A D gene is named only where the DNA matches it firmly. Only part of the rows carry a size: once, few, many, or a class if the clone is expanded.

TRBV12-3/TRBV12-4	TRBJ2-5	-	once	CASSYSGEAQYF	TGTGCCAGCAGTTACTCGGGGGAGGCCCAGTACTTC
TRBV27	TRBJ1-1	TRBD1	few	CASGRTGALGGVAEAFF	TGTGCCAGCGGTCGGACAGGGGCCCTCGGTGGGGTCGCTGAAGCTTTCTTT
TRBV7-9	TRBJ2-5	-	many	CASSAFAETQYF	TGTGCCAGCAGCGCCTTTGCGGAGACCCAGTACTTC
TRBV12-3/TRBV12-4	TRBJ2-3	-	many	CASSLDRHLRPTDTQYF	TGTGCCAGCAGTCTGGATAGGCATCTAAGGCCCACAGATACGCAGTATTTT
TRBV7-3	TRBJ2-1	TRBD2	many	CASSLGTSGNNEQFF	TGTGCCAGCAGCTTAGGGACTAGCGGAAACAATGAGCAGTTCTTC
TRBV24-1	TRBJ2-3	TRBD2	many	CATSDGTSGGHTDTQYF	TGTGCCACCAGTGACGGGACTAGCGGGGGCCACACAGATACGCAGTATTTT
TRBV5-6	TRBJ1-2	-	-	CASSLGAGAQGYTF	TGTGCCAGCAGCTTGGGTGCAGGGGCTCAGGGCTACACCTTC
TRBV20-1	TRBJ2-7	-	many	CSAIYRESYEQYF	TGCAGTGCTATTTACAGGGAGTCCTACGAGCAGTACTTC
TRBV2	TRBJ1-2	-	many	CASSPSRPTNYGYTF	TGTGCCAGCAGCCCAAGTCGGCCTACTAACTATGGCTACACCTTC
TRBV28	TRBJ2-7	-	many	CASSQKLGSYEQYF	TGTGCCAGCAGTCAGAAGCTAGGATCCTACGAGCAGTACTTC
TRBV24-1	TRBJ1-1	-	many	CATTSGSATEAFF	TGTGCCACCACCTCCGGGTCAGCAACTGAAGCTTTCTTT
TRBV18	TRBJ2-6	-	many	CASSTGSGANVLTF	TGTGCCAGCTCCACAGGGTCCGGGGCCAACGTCCTGACTTTC
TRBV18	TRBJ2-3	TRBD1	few	CASSQTPGQSKLTDTQYF	TGTGCCAGCTCACAAACCCCGGGACAGTCGAAACTCACAGATACGCAGTATTTT
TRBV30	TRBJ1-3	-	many	CAWTLSYSGNTIYF	TGTGCCTGGACCCTCAGTTACTCTGGAAACACCATATATTTT
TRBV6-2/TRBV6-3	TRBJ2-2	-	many	CASTNRPGHTGELFF	TGTGCCAGCACGAATCGCCCGGGACACACCGGGGAGCTGTTTTTT
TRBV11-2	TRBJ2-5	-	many	CASSLQGQSQETQYF	TGTGCCAGCAGCTTACAGGGCCAGTCCCAAGAGACCCAGTACTTC
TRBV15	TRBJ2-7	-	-	CATSGAFRVGDYEQYF	TGTGCCACCAGCGGGGCGTTCCGGGTCGGGGACTACGAGCAGTACTTC